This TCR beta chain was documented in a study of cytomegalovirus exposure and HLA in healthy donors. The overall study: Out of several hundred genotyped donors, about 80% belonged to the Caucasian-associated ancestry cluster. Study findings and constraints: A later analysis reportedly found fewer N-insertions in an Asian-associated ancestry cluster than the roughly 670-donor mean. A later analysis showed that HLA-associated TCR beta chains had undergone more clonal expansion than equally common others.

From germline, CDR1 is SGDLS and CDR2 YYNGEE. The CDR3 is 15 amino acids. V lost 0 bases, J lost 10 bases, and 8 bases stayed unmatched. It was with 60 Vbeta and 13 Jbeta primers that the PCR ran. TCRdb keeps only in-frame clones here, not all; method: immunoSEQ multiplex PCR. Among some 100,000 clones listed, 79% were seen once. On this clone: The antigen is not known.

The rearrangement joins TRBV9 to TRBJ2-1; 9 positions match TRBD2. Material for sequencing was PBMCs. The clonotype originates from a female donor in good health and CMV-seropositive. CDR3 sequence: CASSVAGGGALEQFF. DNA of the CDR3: TGTGCCAGCAGCGTAGCCGGCGGGGGGGCACTGGAGCAGTTCTTC.